Given below is one T cell receptor beta chain in context. The V gene's germline CDR1 is SGHKS and CDR2 YYEKEE (reference sequence). This CDR3 region has 16 residues. The V end lost 0 bases, the J end lost 0 bases, and 10 bases lay between the germline ends. This sample is part of a study of blood T cell repertoires in COVID-19. Original analysis: How many nucleated cells were present was estimated from reference gene primer amplification. The protocol was immunoSEQ multiplex PCR, while the TCRdb copy is restricted to in-frame clones and leaves out a portion. That table gives V, J and clone size, and the DNA gave D and trimming. The sample lists 100,000 to 150,000 clones; less than 90% were seen once.

V gene TRBV5-5 combines with J gene TRBJ1-3; D is perhaps TRBD1 (5 bases). This TCR was sampled from a man at least 80 years old with active or convalescent COVID-19. Sequences were obtained from peripheral blood. The CDR3, as DNA: TGTGCCAGCAGCTTGGGGGGGGAGTCCTCTGGAAACACCATATATTTT. Translated, it gives CASSLGGESSGNTIYF.